Shown below are 20 T cell receptor beta chains from a single sample sequenced in a study of metastatic and nonmetastatic thyroid tumors. TCRdb re-clonotyped the PCR reads through MiXCR. The table shows some 35,000 clones, with about 30% occurring only once. The entire patient cohort was treatment-naive prior to thyroid surgery. Specimen: blood. These receptors were collected from a male donor with papillary thyroid cancer or a benign thyroid nodule (not recorded which). Some clones in this sample may be carry-over from other donors' samples.

The CDR3 DNA reads as TGTGCCAGCAGCCCGGAACAGGACGCCTACGAGCAGTACTTC. Its translation is CASSPEQDAYEQYF. The chain is built from TRBV7-9 and TRBJ2-7; D is possibly TRBD1 (5 bases). Trimming removed 5 bases at V and 2 bases at J, with 13 bases between. In germline, CDR1 is SEHNR, CDR2 FQNEAQ (reference sequence). This CDR3 is 14 amino acids long.

This clone was seen at least ten times. A read error may be the cause here, since a much bigger clone is one base away. V gene TRBV5-1 combines with J gene TRBJ2-7, with D possibly being TRBD2 (6 bases). CDR1 is SGHRS, CDR2 YFSETQ, per germline. There are 15 residues in the CDR3. Trimming shortened V by 4 bases and J by 3 bases, and 17 bases separated the two germline ends. CDR3 nucleotide sequence: TGCGCCAGCAGCCCGGGACGAGCGGGCTTCTACGAGCAGTACTTC. It codes for CASSPGRAGFYEQYF.

In its sample, this clone ranks as medium-sized. This chain links TRBV20-1 with TRBJ2-7; possible D gene TRBD2, 6 bases. This CDR3 comprises 13 residues. The V gene lost 1 base and the J gene lost 4 bases, with 11 bases spanning the gap. The germline V gene has CDR1 DFQATT and CDR2 SNEGSKA (reference sequence). CDR3 residues: CSARGDFQYEQYF. CDR3 nucleotide sequence: TGCAGTGCTAGAGGGGACTTCCAGTACGAGCAGTACTTC.

The chain combines TRBV20-1 with TRBJ2-7, with D possibly being TRBD1 or TRBD2 (5 bases each). The ends were cut back, 0 bases at V and 3 bases at J, with 15 bases in the middle. Germline V gives CDR1 DFQATT, CDR2 SNEGSKA (reference sequence). The CDR3 sequence is 15 residues long. This CDR3 reads CSARDLEGQVYEQYF. The CDR3 region has the DNA TGCAGTGCTAGAGATCTAGAGGGGCAGGTCTACGAGCAGTACTTC.

The chain is built from TRBV5-1 and TRBJ2-7; 11 bases align to TRBD1. Germline lookup yields CDR1 SGHRS and CDR2 YFSETQ. This CDR3 is built from 14 residues. V shed 4 bases and J 2 bases; nucleotides not matched to a gene: 2. CDR3: CASSKGQGAYEQYF. In DNA, the CDR3 is TGCGCCAGCAGCAAGGGACAGGGGGCCTACGAGCAGTACTTC.

V is TRBV4-2 and J is TRBJ2-1; a possible D gene is TRBD1 (6 bases). CDR1 is LGHNA and CDR2 is YNFKEQ in the germline V gene. V was clipped by 4 bases and J by 7 bases, with 17 bases between them. The CDR3 is 15 residues long. CDR3 protein: CASSRFLGAGNEQFF. The CDR3, as DNA: TGTGCCAGCAGCCGGTTTCTGGGGGCGGGTAATGAGCAGTTCTTC.

Only a few counts were recorded for this clone. The V gene is TRBV6-2 or TRBV6-3, the J gene TRBJ2-1; TRBD2 agrees at 8 bases. The CDR3 spans 16 residues. Germline trimming cut 6 bases from V and 4 bases from J; bases unmatched to any gene: 11. In germline, CDR1 is MNHEY, CDR2 SVGEGT. The CDR3 DNA sequence: TGTGCCAGCAGGAATCCCACTAGCGGAGGGTACAATGAGCAGTTCTTC. Its translation is CASRNPTSGGYNEQFF.

This chain links TRBV6-1 with TRBJ1-6; 8 nucleotides agree with TRBD1. Per the germline V gene, CDR1 is MNHNS and CDR2 is SASEGT. After removal of 8 bases from V and 8 bases from J, the junction contained 14 bases not matched to a gene. The CDR3 covers 16 residues. The CDR3 bases are TGTGCCAGCGGAAATCCGGGACAGGTCCTTTATTCACCCCTCCACTTT. As protein: CASGNPGQVLYSPLHF.

The CDR3 DNA sequence: TGTGCCAGCATCCTCACGGCGGAGCAGTACTTC. Translating it yields CASILTAEQYF. The chain employs TRBV12-3 or TRBV12-4 and TRBJ2-7; D remains ambiguous. The CDR3 sequence is 11 residues long. Trimming pared 7 bases from V and 7 bases from J, leaving 11 bases between.

This clone showed up just a few times. This chain joins TRBV12-3 or TRBV12-4 and TRBJ2-7; tentatively, D is TRBD1 (7 bases). Deletions cut 1 base from V and 9 bases from J, with 10 bases between. The CDR3 extends over 12 amino acids. CDR3 in DNA: TGTGCCAGCAGTTTAGTGCAGGGGGGGCAGTACTTC. Translating gives CASSLVQGGQYF.

This clone came up many times. The chain joins TRBV19 to TRBJ1-2; D possibly corresponds to TRBD1 (6 bases). With 6 bases removed from V and 7 bases from J, the gap between germline ends came to 21 bases. This CDR3 has 15 amino acids. Germline assignment: CDR1 LNHDA and CDR2 SQIVND (reference sequence). CDR3 protein: CASRSDSPVRGGYTF. The DNA for the CDR3 is TGTGCCAGTAGGTCGGACAGCCCGGTTCGGGGTGGCTACACCTTC.

Many counts were recorded for this clone. Other DNA sequences of this sample code for an identical CDR3. The V gene is TRBV9, the J gene TRBJ2-1, with 7 bases lining up with TRBD2. The CDR3 length is 15 residues. Germline V gives CDR1 SGDLS, CDR2 YYNGEE. V was clipped by 2 bases and J by 6 bases; unmatched bases: 8. The CDR3: CASSVGGSGLNEQFF. CDR3 bases: TGTGCCAGCAGCGTCGGGGGTAGCGGGCTCAATGAGCAGTTCTTC. Variable domain in full (rest from reference TRBV9 and TRBJ2-1): DSGVTQTPKHLITATGQRVTLRCSPRSGDLSVYWYQQSLDQGLQFLIQYYNGEERAKGNILERFSAQQFPDLHSELNLSSLELGDSALYFCASSVGGSGLNEQFFGPGTRLTVL.

V usage is TRBV7-3 and J usage is TRBJ1-2; TRBD1 agrees at 7 bases. V trimming: 5 bases; J trimming: 3 bases; junction bases outside the gene matches: 3. The CDR3 extends over 13 amino acids. Germline CDR1 reads SGHTA; CDR2 reads FQGTGA. The CDR3 DNA sequence: TGTGCCAGCAGCCCAGACAGGGACTATGGCTACACCTTC. Its protein is CASSPDRDYGYTF.

This clone showed up just a few times. The chain recombines TRBV19 with TRBJ2-1; TRBD2 matches at 8 bases. CDR3 length: 15 amino acids. Unmatched junction bases numbered 1, after V lost 3 bases and J lost 0 bases. In germline, CDR1 is LNHDA, CDR2 SQIVND (reference sequence). CDR3 in DNA: TGTGCCAGTAGTATGAGCGGGAGCTCCTACAATGAGCAGTTCTTC. This gives the protein CASSMSGSSYNEQFF.

This chain connects TRBV11-2 to TRBJ1-2; a possible D gene is TRBD1 (6 bases). V was pared by 2 bases and J by 2 bases, with 15 bases between. Germline loops: CDR1 SGHAT, CDR2 FQNNGV. The CDR3 spans 16 residues. The CDR3 sequence is CASSLYIGQGNYGYTF. As DNA, the CDR3 is TGTGCCAGCAGCTTATATATCGGGCAGGGGAACTATGGCTACACCTTC.

The chain recombines TRBV28 with TRBJ2-7; possible D gene TRBD1, 5 bases. This CDR3 is 12 amino acids long. Germline V gene lookup returns CDR1 MDHEN and CDR2 SYDVKM. Between the trimmed V and J ends, which lost 7 bases and 4 bases, there was a span of 11 bases. CDR3: CASTSSGYEQYF. The CDR3 DNA reads as TGTGCCAGCACCTCCTCAGGGTACGAGCAGTACTTC.

CDR3 coding DNA: TGTGCCAGCAGCGTAGCTAGCGGGTTCTCCTACAATGAGCAGTTCTTC. It yields the protein CASSVASGFSYNEQFF. The gene calls are TRBV9 and TRBJ2-1; 8 bases agree with TRBD2. J was trimmed by 0 bases and V by 0 bases; bases with no gene match: 2. Germline-derived CDR1 and CDR2 are SGDLS and YYNGEE. The CDR3 consists of 16 residues.

This chain links TRBV10-2 with TRBJ2-1, with D perhaps being TRBD1 or TRBD2 (7 bases each). This CDR3 comprises 17 residues. V lost 7 bases and J lost 0, with 19 bases in between. CDR1 and CDR2 (germline): WSHSY, SAAADI. The CDR3 DNA is TGCGCCAGCACGGCAGGGGGAGGGTTGAGCTCCTACAATGAGCAGTTCTTC. As protein: CASTAGGGLSSYNEQFF.

This chain joins TRBV20-1 and TRBJ2-1; 11 bases map to TRBD2. V trimming: 1 base; J trimming: 7 bases; junction bases outside the gene matches: 0. This CDR3 spans 13 amino acids. CDR1 and CDR2 from the germline V gene are DFQATT and SNEGSKA (reference sequence). The CDR3 region is CSARGLAGNEQFF. In nucleotides, the CDR3 is TGCAGTGCTAGAGGACTAGCGGGAAATGAGCAGTTCTTC.

CDR3 amino acids: CSARTARGREGYTF. CDR3 sequence (DNA): TGCAGTGCTAGGACTGCCAGGGGGCGCGAAGGCTACACCTTC. This sequence joins TRBV20-1 and TRBJ1-2, with 8 bases identical to TRBD1. This CDR3 spans 14 amino acids. Germline V gives CDR1 DFQATT, CDR2 SNEGSKA (reference sequence). After removal of 3 bases from V and 8 bases from J, the junction contained 11 bases not matched to a gene.